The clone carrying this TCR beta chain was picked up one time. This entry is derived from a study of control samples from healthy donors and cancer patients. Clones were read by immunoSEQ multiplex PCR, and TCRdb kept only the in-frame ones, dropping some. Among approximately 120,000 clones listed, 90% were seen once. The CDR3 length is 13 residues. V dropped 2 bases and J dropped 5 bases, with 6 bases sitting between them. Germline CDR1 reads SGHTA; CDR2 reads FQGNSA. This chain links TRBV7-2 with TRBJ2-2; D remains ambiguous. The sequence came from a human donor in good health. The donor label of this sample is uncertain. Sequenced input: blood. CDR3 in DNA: TGTGCCAGCAGCTTACTACGTACCGGGGAGCTGTTTTTT. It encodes CASSLLRTGELFF.